What follows is one T cell receptor (beta chain) and its context. Its antigen is still unknown. Sequencing used immunoSEQ version 4 in survey mode. The assay was immunoSEQ multiplex PCR, and TCRdb's table has in-frame clones only and misses some. The sample holds about 30,000 clones, 82% seen once. Stimulation used around 10 ug/mL lysate from CMV-infected fibroblasts. Sorted nonresponding memory CD4+ T cells were CD40L-negative, CD69-negative, CD45RO-high. Donors had undetectable plasma HIV-1 RNA, under 50 copies/mL, for 4+ years. The data stem from a study of persistence of HIV-infected CD4 T cells. Overall study results and limits: Degenerate expanded CDR3beta sequences were enriched among CMV- and Gag-responding cells.

The input for sequencing was CD4+ T cells sorted from PBMCs after 18-hour stimulation, taken from a patient who received antiretroviral therapy. The sequence came from an adult man with HIV who was CMV-seropositive.

The CDR3 nucleotides are TGTGCCAGCAGCTTAGTGGCAGGGAACACTGAAGCTTTCTTT. Translation: CASSLVAGNTEAFF. V gene TRBV7-8 combines with J gene TRBJ1-1; D is ambiguous. Trimming shortened V by 1 base and J by 1 base, and 7 bases separated the two germline ends. The CDR3 loop spans 14 amino acids. Germline assignment: CDR1 SGHVS and CDR2 FQNEAQ. Complete variable domain (other parts from reference TRBV7-8 and TRBJ1-1): GAGVSQSPRYKVAKRGQDVALRCDPISGHVSLFWYQQALGQGPEFLTYFQNEAQLDKSGLPSDRFFAERPEGSVSTLKIQRTQQEDSAVYLCASSLVAGNTEAFFGQGTRLTVV.